The text below deals with one TCR beta chain. The record originates from a study of blood T cell repertoires in COVID-19. V lost 7 bases and J lost 9; bases outside the gene matches: 7. The CDR3 extends over 14 amino acids. Germline-derived CDR1 and CDR2 are MRHNA and SNTAGT. Produced via immunoSEQ multiplex PCR; TCRdb's table is partial and in-frame only. The table records 140,000 or so clones, approximately 90% of them present only once. This receptor was taken from a woman older than 75 with acute or convalescent COVID-19. The chain links TRBV6-4 to TRBJ1-6; the match to TRBD1 covers 9 bases. Specimen: peripheral blood. CDR3 in DNA: TGTGCCAGCACCCAGGACAGGGGTGGTTCACCCCTCCACTTT. This encodes CASTQDRGGSPLHF.